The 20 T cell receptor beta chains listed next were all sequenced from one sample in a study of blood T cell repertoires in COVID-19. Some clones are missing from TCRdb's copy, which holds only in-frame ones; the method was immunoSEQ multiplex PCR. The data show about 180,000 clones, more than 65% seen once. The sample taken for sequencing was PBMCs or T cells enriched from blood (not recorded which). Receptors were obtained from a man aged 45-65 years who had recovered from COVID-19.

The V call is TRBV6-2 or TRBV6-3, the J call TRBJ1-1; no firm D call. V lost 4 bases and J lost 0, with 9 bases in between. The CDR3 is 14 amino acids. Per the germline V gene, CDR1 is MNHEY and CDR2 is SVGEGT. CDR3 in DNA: TGTGCCAGCAGTTCCCACAGCATGAACACTGAAGCTTTCTTT. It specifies CASSSHSMNTEAFF.

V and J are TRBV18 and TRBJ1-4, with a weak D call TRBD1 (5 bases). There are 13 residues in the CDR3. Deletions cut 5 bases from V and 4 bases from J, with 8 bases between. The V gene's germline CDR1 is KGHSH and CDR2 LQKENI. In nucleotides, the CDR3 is TGTGCCAGCTCAGACAGTCTTAATGAAAAACTGTTTTTT. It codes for CASSDSLNEKLFF.

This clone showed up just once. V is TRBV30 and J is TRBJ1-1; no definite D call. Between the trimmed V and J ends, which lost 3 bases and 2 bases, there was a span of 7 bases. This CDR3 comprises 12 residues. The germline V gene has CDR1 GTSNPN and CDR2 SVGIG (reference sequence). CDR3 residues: CAWREGNTEAFF. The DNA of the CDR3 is TGTGCCTGGAGAGAGGGCAACACTGAAGCTTTCTTT.

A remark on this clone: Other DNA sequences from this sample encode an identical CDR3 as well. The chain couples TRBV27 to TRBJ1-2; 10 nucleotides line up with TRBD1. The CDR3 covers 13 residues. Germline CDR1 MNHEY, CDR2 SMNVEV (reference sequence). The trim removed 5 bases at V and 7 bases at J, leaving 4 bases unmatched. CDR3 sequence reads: CASSRQGAGGYTF. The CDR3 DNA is TGTGCCAGCAGTAGACAGGGGGCTGGTGGCTACACCTTC.

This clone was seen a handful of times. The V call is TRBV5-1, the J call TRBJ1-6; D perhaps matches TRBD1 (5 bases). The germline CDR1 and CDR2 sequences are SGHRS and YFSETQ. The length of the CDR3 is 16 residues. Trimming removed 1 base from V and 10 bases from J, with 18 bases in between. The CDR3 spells CASSLLSGDTGSPLHF. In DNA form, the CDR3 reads TGCGCCAGCAGCTTGTTATCGGGGGATACGGGATCACCCCTCCACTTT.

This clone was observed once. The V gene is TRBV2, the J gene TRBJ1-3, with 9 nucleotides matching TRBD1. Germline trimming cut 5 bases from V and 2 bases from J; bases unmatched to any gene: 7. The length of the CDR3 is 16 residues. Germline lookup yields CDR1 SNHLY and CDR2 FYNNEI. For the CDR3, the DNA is TGTGCCAGCAGTCTGAACAGGGGGCAAACTGGAAACACCATATATTTT. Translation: CASSLNRGQTGNTIYF. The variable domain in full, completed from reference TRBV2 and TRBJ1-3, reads EPEVTQTPSHQVTQMGQEVILRCVPISNHLYFYWYRQILGQKVEFLVSFYNNEISEKSEIFDDQFSVERPDGSNFTLKIRSTKLEDSAMYFCASSLNRGQTGNTIYFGEGSWLTVV.

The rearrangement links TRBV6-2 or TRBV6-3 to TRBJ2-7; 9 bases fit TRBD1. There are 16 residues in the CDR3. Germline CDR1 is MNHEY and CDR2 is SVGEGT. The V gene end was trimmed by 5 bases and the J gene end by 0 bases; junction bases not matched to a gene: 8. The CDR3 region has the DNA TGTGCCAGCAGTAGAGGGACAGGGAAAAGCTCCTACGAGCAGTACTTC. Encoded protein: CASSRGTGKSSYEQYF.

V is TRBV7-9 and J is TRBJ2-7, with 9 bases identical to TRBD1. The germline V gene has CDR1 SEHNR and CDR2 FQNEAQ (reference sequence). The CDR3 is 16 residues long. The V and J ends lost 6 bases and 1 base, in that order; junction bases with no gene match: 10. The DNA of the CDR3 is TGTGCCAGCAGATCTACCTGGACAGGGGAGTCCTACGAGCAGTACTTC. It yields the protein CASRSTWTGESYEQYF.

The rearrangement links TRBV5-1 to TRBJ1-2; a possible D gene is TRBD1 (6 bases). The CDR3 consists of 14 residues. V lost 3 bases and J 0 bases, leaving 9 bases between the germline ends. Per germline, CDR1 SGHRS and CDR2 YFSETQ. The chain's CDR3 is CASSSQGTNYGYTF. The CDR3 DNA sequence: TGCGCCAGCAGCTCACAGGGAACTAACTATGGCTACACCTTC.

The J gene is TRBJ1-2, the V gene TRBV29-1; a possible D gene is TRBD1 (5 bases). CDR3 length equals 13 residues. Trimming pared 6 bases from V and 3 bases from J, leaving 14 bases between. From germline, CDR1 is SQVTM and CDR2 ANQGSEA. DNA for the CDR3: TGCAGCGTCCGGCCGGGGGATGACTATGGCTACACCTTC. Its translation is CSVRPGDDYGYTF.

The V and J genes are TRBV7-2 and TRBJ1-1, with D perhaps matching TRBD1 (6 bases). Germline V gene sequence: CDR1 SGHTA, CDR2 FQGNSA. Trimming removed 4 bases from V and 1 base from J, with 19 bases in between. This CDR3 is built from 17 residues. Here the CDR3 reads CASSSPPGGGGNTEAFF. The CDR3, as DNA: TGTGCCAGCAGCTCTCCCCCTGGGGGAGGGGGGAACACTGAAGCTTTCTTT.

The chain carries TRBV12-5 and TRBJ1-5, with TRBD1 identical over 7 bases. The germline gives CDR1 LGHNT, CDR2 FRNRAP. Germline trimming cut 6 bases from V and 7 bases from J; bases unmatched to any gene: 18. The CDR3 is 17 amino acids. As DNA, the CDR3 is TGTGCTAGTGGGAAATCCAACAGGGGCGAACCTAGGCAGCCCCAGCATTTT. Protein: CASGKSNRGEPRQPQHF.

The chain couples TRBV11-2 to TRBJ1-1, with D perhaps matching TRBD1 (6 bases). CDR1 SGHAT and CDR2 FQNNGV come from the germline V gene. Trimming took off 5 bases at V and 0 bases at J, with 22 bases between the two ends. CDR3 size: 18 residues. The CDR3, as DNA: TGTGCCAGCAGCCCCCAGGGGCGGGGGTCCCCCATGAACACTGAAGCTTTCTTT. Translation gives CASSPQGRGSPMNTEAFF.

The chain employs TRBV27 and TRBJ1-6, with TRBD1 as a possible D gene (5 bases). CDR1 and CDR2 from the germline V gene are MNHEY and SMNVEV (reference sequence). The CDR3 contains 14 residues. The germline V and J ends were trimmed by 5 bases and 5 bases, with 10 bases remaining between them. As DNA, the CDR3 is TGTGCCAGCAGTATGACAGTTAATAATTCACCCCTCCACTTT. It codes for CASSMTVNNSPLHF.

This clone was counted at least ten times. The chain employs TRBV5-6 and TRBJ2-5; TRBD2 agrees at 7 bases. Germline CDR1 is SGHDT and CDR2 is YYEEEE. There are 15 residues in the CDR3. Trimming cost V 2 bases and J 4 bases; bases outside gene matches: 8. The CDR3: CASSFRQPGGETQYF. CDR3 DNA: TGTGCCAGCAGCTTCCGGCAGCCGGGGGGAGAGACCCAGTACTTC.

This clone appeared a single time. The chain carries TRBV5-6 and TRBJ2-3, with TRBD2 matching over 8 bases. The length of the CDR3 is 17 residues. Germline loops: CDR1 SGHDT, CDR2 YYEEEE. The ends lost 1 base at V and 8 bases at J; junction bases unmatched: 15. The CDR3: CASSLRWASGSSGTQYF. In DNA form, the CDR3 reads TGTGCCAGCAGCTTGCGTTGGGCTAGCGGGTCGTCCGGTACGCAGTATTTT.

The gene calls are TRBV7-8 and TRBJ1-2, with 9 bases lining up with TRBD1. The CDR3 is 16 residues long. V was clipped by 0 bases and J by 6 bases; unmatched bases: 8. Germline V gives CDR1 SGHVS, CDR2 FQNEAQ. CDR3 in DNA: TGTGCCAGCAGCTTAGCGGCGTTTCGGACAGGGGATGGCTACACCTTC. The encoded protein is CASSLAAFRTGDGYTF. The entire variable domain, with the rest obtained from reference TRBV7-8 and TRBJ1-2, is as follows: GAGVSQSPRYKVAKRGQDVALRCDPISGHVSLFWYQQALGQGPEFLTYFQNEAQLDKSGLPSDRFFAERPEGSVSTLKIQRTQQEDSAVYLCASSLAAFRTGDGYTFGSGTRLTVV.

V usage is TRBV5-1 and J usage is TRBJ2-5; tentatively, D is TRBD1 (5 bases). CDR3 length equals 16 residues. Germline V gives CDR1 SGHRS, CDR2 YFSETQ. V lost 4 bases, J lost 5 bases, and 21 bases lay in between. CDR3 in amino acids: CASSLKPGGQGETQYF. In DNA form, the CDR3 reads TGCGCCAGCAGCCTGAAACCGGGCGGACAAGGGGAGACCCAGTACTTC.

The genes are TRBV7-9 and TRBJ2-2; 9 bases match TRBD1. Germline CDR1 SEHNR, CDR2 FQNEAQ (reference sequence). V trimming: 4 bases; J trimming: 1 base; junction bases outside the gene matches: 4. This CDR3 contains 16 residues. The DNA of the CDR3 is TGTGCCAGCAGCTCTTACAGGGGGCGGAACACCGGGGAGCTGTTTTTT. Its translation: CASSSYRGRNTGELFF.

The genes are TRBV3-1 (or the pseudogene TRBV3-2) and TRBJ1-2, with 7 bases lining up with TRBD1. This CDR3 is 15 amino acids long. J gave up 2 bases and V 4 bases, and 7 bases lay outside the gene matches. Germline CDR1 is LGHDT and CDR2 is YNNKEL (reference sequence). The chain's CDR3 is CASSPWDRRNYGYTF. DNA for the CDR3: TGTGCCAGCAGCCCCTGGGACAGACGAAACTATGGCTACACCTTC.